The sequence of this TCR beta chain was determined in a study of T-cell reconstitution after alpha-beta-depleted transplantation in children (dated by TCRdb to between 2015 and 2016). Concerning the study at large: The study quantitatively tracked T-cell immune reconstitution after TCRalphabeta/CD19-depleted allogeneic hematopoietic cell transplantation in children using TCR repertoire profiling.

The CDR3, cysteine through phenylalanine, is 13 amino acids long. The only DNA kept is the CDR3, 39 bases in frame from the first base. The trim is 2 bases for V and 5 bases for J, with a gap of 9 bases between the germline ends. The germline V gene specifies MNHEY as CDR1 and SVGAGI as CDR2. As regards this clonotype: Its antigen has not been determined. No much larger clonotype is one base removed from it; base qualities were not supplied.

Library prep was done by PCR. Sequenced on an Illumina HiSeq 2500. TCR library preparation used molecular barcoding, with unique molecular identifiers applied to normalize quantification of the TCRbeta repertoire. Through fastp at Q25 and MiXCR, TCRdb rebuilt clones from the public reads, retaining in-frame beta chains. Here each entry gathers all rows of one CDR3 protein and keeps the most common genes and DNA. The sample includes about 500,000 distinct CDR3 sequences, with approximately 32% observed a single time. The ten largest clones capture approximately 2.3% of the sample. In this chain, TRBV6-5 is recombined with TRBJ1-2, with no D gene named confidently. Sequencing used PBMCs from the stem cell graft donor, obtained from the stem cell graft. The receptor was derived from a human donor who donated a stem cell graft to a child with aplastic anemia. The DNA reads as follows: TGTGCCAGCAGTTACAGGCACGGATATGGCTACACCTTC. This encodes CASSYRHGYGYTF.